This TCR beta chain was recorded in a study of T cells in tumors after PD-1 blockade. Study information: Treatment was either pembrolizumab 200 mg every 3 weeks or cemiplimab 350 mg every 2 weeks. Mean per blood sample: about 110,000 templates (about 21,000-270,000), approximately 40,000 unique clonotypes.

Some clones are missing from TCRdb's copy, which holds only in-frame ones; the method was immunoSEQ multiplex PCR. Here the sample spans around 50,000 clones, just under 80% being singletons. The TCR comes from a human donor with basal cell carcinoma. Sequencing was performed on PBMCs, taken before anti-PD-1 treatment.

This CDR3 is CASSLGQGSNTIYF. CDR3 nucleotides: TGTGCCAGCAGCTTAGGACAGGGTTCAAACACCATATATTTT. The chain carries TRBV7-3 and TRBJ1-3; 8 bases match TRBD1. The CDR3 length is 14 residues. Germline V gene sequence: CDR1 SGHTA, CDR2 FQGTGA. Trimming at V came to 2 bases and at J to 6 bases, leaving 3 bases not matched to a gene.